This TCR beta chain was sequenced during a study of OX40 agonist ivuxolimab in advanced cancers. Overall study findings and caveats: Part of the nonresponder group also had normalized T-cell clonal expansion that was low. Antigen specificity of clonally expanded peripheral T cells was not established.

Per the germline V gene, CDR1 is KGHSH and CDR2 is LQKENI. This CDR3 has 14 residues. V lost 5 bases and J lost 2, with 12 bases in between. Profiled with immunoSEQ multiplex PCR; TCRdb holds only in-frame clones, not every one. The sample has 60,000 to 70,000 clones; roughly four fifths are singletons. A word on this clone: What it binds is not known.

The receptor was derived from an adult with an advanced solid tumor such as melanoma, head and neck, liver or kidney cancer. The V call is TRBV18, the J call TRBJ2-5, with D possibly called TRBD1 or TRBD2 (5 bases each). The material sequenced was CD4+ or CD8+ T cells sorted from blood, taken in a trial of the OX40 agonist ivuxolimab. CDR3 nucleotides: TGTGCCAGCTCAACCGGGACGGCACAAGAGACCCAGTACTTC. Its translation is CASSTGTAQETQYF.